The sequence of this T cell receptor beta chain was determined in a study of cytomegalovirus exposure and HLA in healthy donors. Overall study results and limits: Presence/absence analysis assumed near-uniform sequencing depth across donors.

Worth noting for this clone: Antigen unknown.

The V gene lost 4 bases and the J gene lost 4 bases, with 15 bases spanning the gap. Germline V gene sequence: CDR1 SGHKS, CDR2 YYEKEE (reference sequence). The CDR3 is 15 amino acids. Participants comprised healthy donors of bone marrow. PCR primers comprised 60 Vbeta and 13 Jbeta primers. TCRdb's table, derived via immunoSEQ multiplex PCR, lists solely in-frame clones and lacks some. The sample consists of some 150,000 clones, over 75% of them appearing once. The source of this sequence is a woman in her 30s in good health and CMV-seronegative. The chain recombines TRBV5-5 with TRBJ2-1, with D perhaps TRBD2 (5 bases). Source material: PBMCs. CDR3 amino acids: CASSHPILGYNEQFF. The CDR3 DNA is TGTGCCAGCAGCCACCCTATACTAGGGTACAATGAGCAGTTCTTC.